This TCR beta chain comes out of a study of long-term antiretroviral therapy in people with HIV. Version v3.0 of the immunoSEQ assay was performed at survey level. TCRdb's table, derived via immunoSEQ multiplex PCR, lists solely in-frame clones and lacks some. In the table there are fewer than 25,000 clones, 65% to 85% of which are singletons. This CDR3 region has 15 residues. The germline V gene has CDR1 SEHNR and CDR2 FQNEAQ (reference sequence). With 4 bases clipped from V and 2 bases from J, the junction kept 7 bases outside the gene matches. This TCR derives from a man aged 25-45 years with HIV. Sequenced material: unsorted PBMCs, taken 1.5 years after starting antiretroviral therapy. V gene TRBV7-9 combines with J gene TRBJ1-2; 7 nucleotides align to TRBD1. CDR3 coding DNA: TGTGCCAGCAGCTCACCCCCGACAGGGAACTATGGCTACACCTTC. Its protein is CASSSPPTGNYGYTF.